A selection of T cell receptor beta chains follows, all from one sample in a study of T cell responses to AZD1222 COVID-19 vaccine. TCRdb's table, derived via immunoSEQ multiplex PCR, lists solely in-frame clones and lacks some. Of under 25,000 clones in the sample, about four fifths were seen once. The input for sequencing was peripheral blood, taken 28 days after the second AZD1222 dose. These receptors came from an adult who received the AZD1222 COVID-19 vaccine. The CDR3 runs from the conserved cysteine through the conserved F or W. D genes are given only for firm matches. Rows may omit the clone size; those that give it use once, few, many or a size class.

clone_size d_call j_call v_call cdr3_aa cdr3_nt
. . TRBJ2-7 TRBV18 CASSSPGTPSEQYF TGTGCCAGCTCATCCCCCGGGACCCCCTCCGAGCAGTACTTC
. . TRBJ2-1 TRBV20-1 CSASPPGGKEQFF TGCAGTGCTAGTCCCCCTGGCGGGAAGGAGCAGTTCTTC
. TRBD2 TRBJ2-7 TRBV19 CASSLRQGGLAGGPHEQYF TGTGCCAGTAGTCTCCGACAGGGGGGACTAGCGGGAGGGCCCCACGAGCAGTACTTC
. TRBD2 TRBJ2-1 TRBV5-6 CASSLILAGDYEQFF TGTGCCAGCAGCTTGATCCTAGCGGGAGATTATGAGCAGTTCTTC
. TRBD1 TRBJ2-5 TRBV7-9 CASRVGQGGSETQYF TGTGCCAGCAGAGTAGGACAGGGAGGAAGTGAGACCCAGTACTTC
. . TRBJ1-1 TRBV10-3 CAISDQGRNTEAFF TGTGCCATCAGTGACCAGGGGCGAAACACTGAAGCTTTCTTT
. . TRBJ1-1 TRBV6-2/TRBV6-3 CASSTHRTPSVSTEAFF TGTGCCAGCAGTACACACAGGACCCCGTCCGTTAGCACTGAAGCTTTCTTT
. TRBD1 TRBJ1-5 TRBV18 CASSPKTGDQPQHF TGTGCCAGCTCACCTAAAACAGGGGATCAGCCCCAGCATTTT
. TRBD2 TRBJ2-1 TRBV7-9 CASSPGGAWASGPYNEQFF TGTGCCAGCAGCCCAGGCGGGGCGTGGGCTAGCGGACCGTACAATGAGCAGTTCTTC
. TRBD2 TRBJ2-1 TRBV9 CASSVGGTSGNEQFF TGTGCCAGCAGCGTAGGGGGGACTAGCGGGAATGAGCAGTTCTTC
. . TRBJ2-2 TRBV21-1 CARRAGPIGNGELFF TGTGCTAGGAGGGCGGGACCGATCGGGAACGGGGAGCTGTTTTTT
few . TRBJ1-1 TRBV5-1 CASSPWGTMTGTEAFF TGCGCCAGCAGCCCGTGGGGGACGATGACGGGCACTGAAGCTTTCTTT
. . TRBJ2-2 TRBV6-5 CASKVRRNTGELFF TGTGCCAGCAAAGTACGGCGGAACACCGGGGAGCTGTTTTTT
. . TRBJ1-2 TRBV11-2 CASSFRRAGYGYTF TGTGCCAGCAGCTTCCGACGAGCGGGCTATGGCTACACCTTC
. TRBD1 TRBJ1-5 TRBV11-2 CASSKQGNQPQHF TGTGCCAGCAGCAAACAGGGGAATCAGCCCCAGCATTTT
. . TRBJ2-7 TRBV30 CAYTTHEQYF TGTGCCTATACGACCCACGAGCAGTACTTC
. . TRBJ2-7 TRBV6-4 CASSDLTYEQYF TGTGCCAGCAGTGACTTAACCTACGAGCAGTACTTC
. TRBD1 TRBJ1-1 TRBV27 CASSTPTGGKTEAFF TGTGCCAGCAGTACACCGACAGGGGGCAAGACTGAAGCTTTCTTT
once TRBD2 TRBJ2-2 TRBV6-4 CASSEGSSGDTGELFF TGTGCCAGCAGTGAGGGGTCTAGCGGAGACACCGGGGAGCTGTTTTTT
. TRBD1 TRBJ1-4 TRBV28 CASSLDRLDEKLFF TGTGCCAGCAGTTTGGACAGGTTGGATGAAAAACTGTTTTTT
. . TRBJ2-5 TRBV18 CASSPAKETQYF TGTGCCAGCTCCCCGGCGAAGGAGACCCAGTACTTC
. . TRBJ1-1 TRBV12-3/TRBV12-4 CASSLSPGTEAFF TGTGCCAGCAGTTTGTCCCCCGGGACTGAAGCTTTCTTT
. . TRBJ2-7 TRBV27 CASKAWGVSYEQYF TGTGCCAGCAAGGCTTGGGGGGTCTCCTACGAGCAGTACTTC
. . TRBJ2-4 TRBV5-4 CASSQTNREQYF TGTGCCAGCAGCCAGACGAACAGGGAACAGTACTTC
. . TRBJ1-3 TRBV6-5 CASNDGVSGNTIYF TGTGCCAGCAACGACGGGGTTTCTGGAAACACCATATATTTT
. . TRBJ1-2 TRBV19 CASTTIDTEIYGYTF TGTGCCAGTACCACCATTGACACGGAAATCTATGGCTACACCTTC
. TRBD1 TRBJ1-2 TRBV5-1 CASSLGQGHPYGYTF TGCGCCAGCAGCTTGGGACAGGGGCACCCCTATGGCTACACCTTC
. TRBD1 TRBJ2-2 TRBV2 CASSRQGAVTGELFF TGTGCCAGCAGCAGACAGGGGGCTGTCACCGGGGAGCTGTTTTTT
once TRBD1 TRBJ1-1 TRBV5-1 CASSFDRGITEAFF TGCGCCAGCAGCTTCGACAGGGGTATTACTGAAGCTTTCTTT
. . TRBJ1-1 TRBV6-5 CATRDNQNTEAFF TGTGCCACCCGGGACAACCAAAACACTGAAGCTTTCTTT
. . TRBJ2-2 TRBV29-1 CSVDLTASGVDGELFF TGCAGCGTTGACCTTACAGCCTCTGGGGTTGACGGGGAGCTGTTTTTT
. . TRBJ2-1 TRBV5-1 CASSLDYNNEQFF TGCGCCAGCAGCTTGGACTACAACAATGAGCAGTTCTTC
. . TRBJ2-5 TRBV21-1 CASSKFRRSETQYF TGTGCCAGCAGCAAATTTCGGAGATCAGAGACCCAGTACTTC
few . TRBJ1-3 TRBV11-3 CASSSDHRFSGNTIYF TGTGCCAGCAGCTCAGACCACAGGTTCTCTGGAAACACCATATATTTT
. . TRBJ1-1 TRBV9 CASSPGTDMNTEAFF TGTGCCAGCAGCCCCGGGACCGATATGAACACTGAAGCTTTCTTT
. . TRBJ1-1 TRBV5-1 CASSPSSGVSEAFF TGCGCCAGCAGCCCCTCTTCGGGAGTATCTGAAGCTTTCTTT
. . TRBJ2-7 TRBV6-2/TRBV6-3 CASSYSDRYEQYF TGTGCCAGCAGTTACTCAGACAGGTACGAGCAGTACTTC